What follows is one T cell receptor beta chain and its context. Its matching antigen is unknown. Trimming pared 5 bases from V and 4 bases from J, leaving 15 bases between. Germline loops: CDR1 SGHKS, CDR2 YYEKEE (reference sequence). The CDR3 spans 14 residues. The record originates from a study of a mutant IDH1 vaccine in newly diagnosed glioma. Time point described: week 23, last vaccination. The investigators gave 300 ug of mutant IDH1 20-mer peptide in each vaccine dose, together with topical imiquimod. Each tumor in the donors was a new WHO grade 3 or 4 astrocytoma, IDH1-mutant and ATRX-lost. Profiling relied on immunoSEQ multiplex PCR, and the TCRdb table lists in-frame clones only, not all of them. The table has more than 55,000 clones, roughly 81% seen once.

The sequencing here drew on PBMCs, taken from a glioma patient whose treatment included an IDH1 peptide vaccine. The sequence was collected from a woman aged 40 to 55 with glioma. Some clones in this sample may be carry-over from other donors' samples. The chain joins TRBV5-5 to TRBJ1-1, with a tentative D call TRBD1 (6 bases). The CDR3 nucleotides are TGTGCCAGCAGGCGTGGTGGGGGCGGCACTGAAGCTTTCTTT. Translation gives CASRRGGGGTEAFF.